This T cell receptor beta chain was obtained from a study of blood T cell repertoires in COVID-19. Study information: Acute and convalescent COVID-19 specimens originated in the United States, Italy and Spain. T cells, B-cell-depleted T cells, or PBMCs provided the cDNA or gDNA that served as material.

Per the authors' pipeline: Amplifying reference gene primers gave estimates of nucleated cell counts. TCRdb's copy holds only in-frame clones and misses some; the assay was immunoSEQ multiplex PCR. For V, J and clone size, that table is used; D and trimming come from the DNA. This table has about 90,000 clones, 75% to 95% appearing once. The CDR3 is 16 residues long. The V segment lost 0 bases and the J segment 9 bases; nucleotides outside the gene matches: 9. The germline gives CDR1 LGHDT, CDR2 YNNKEL (reference sequence). The sample taken for sequencing was peripheral blood. The chain couples TRBV3-1 (or the pseudogene TRBV3-2) to TRBJ1-2; TRBD1 aligns across 11 bases. The receptor's source is a human donor with active COVID-19. The donor label of this sample is uncertain. CDR3 nucleotides: TGTGCCAGCAGCCAAGAAATAGGACAGGGGGCTCGGCGCTACACCTTC. Translated, it gives CASSQEIGQGARRYTF.